This T cell receptor beta chain stems from a study of CD4 T cells in relation to SARS-CoV-2 and coronaviruses. Overall study: No peptide or an HIV-1 Nef peptide pool served as negative control.

Clones were sequenced by immunoSEQ multiplex PCR, and TCRdb holds only the in-frame ones, with some missing. The sample contains 18,000 or so clones, 60% to 80% of which appear only once. To note about this clone: Its antigen is still unknown.

The unexposed donors gave CD4+ T cells in about 2010-2019, prior to COVID-19. CD4+ T cells were isolated from the cells after about 11 days of culture. The CDR3 has 15 amino acids. V dropped 6 bases and J dropped 0 bases, with 13 bases sitting between them. Germline values: CDR1 MNHEY, CDR2 SVGEGT. The clonotype comes from a human donor in good health. The sample was CD4+ T cells from PBMCs, cultured in vitro. The chain is built from TRBV6-2 or TRBV6-3 and TRBJ2-3; TRBD1 might be the D (7 bases). CDR3 in amino acids: CASSPRGVSTDTQYF. Here the CDR3 DNA reads TGTGCCAGCAGCCCCAGGGGGGTCAGCACAGATACGCAGTATTTT.